These 2 T cell receptor beta chains were sequenced from one sample in a study of T cells in Graves' hyperthyroidism and ophthalmopathy (dated by TCRdb to about 2019). The receptor library was made with multiplex PCR. The listed sequencing device is Illumina HiSeq 2000. The TCR beta CDR3 regions were amplified from RNA transcripts. A first-round RT-PCR of the TCR CDR3 used the HTBI primer set with the Qiagen OneStep RT-PCR kit. The public sequencing data were trimmed at Q25 with fastp and processed into clonotypes with MiXCR by TCRdb, which kept only in-frame beta chains. Each CDR3 protein gets just one entry, which takes the most common genes and DNA from the rows behind it. The sample table shows approximately 700,000 distinct CDR3 sequences, and around 17% are seen once. The top ten constitute under 8.5% of the sample. Sequenced material: blood. The receptors stem from a man between 18 and 35 years old with Graves' hyperthyroidism.

There are a few counts of this clonotype. The rearrangement joins TRBV10-3 to TRBJ2-3; D is undetermined. The CDR3 totals 17 residues. The germline CDR1 and CDR2 sequences are ENHRY and SYGVKD. With 3 bases removed from V and 4 bases from J, the gap between germline ends came to 20 bases. Here the CDR3 reads CAISDGLTTRPADTQYF. CDR3 coding DNA: TGTGCCATCAGTGATGGGCTCACGACCCGGCCCGCAGATACGCAGTATTTT.

Details on this clonotype: Since a much larger clone is just one base distant, this may be a read error. The chain couples TRBV30 to TRBJ2-1, with a possible D match to TRBD2 (6 bases). The CDR3 is 13 residues long. The germline V gene encodes CDR1 GTSNPN and CDR2 SVGIG (reference sequence). DNA for the CDR3: TGTGCCTGGAGTGCGGGACTCACAAATGAGCGGTTCTTC. Translating gives CAWSAGLTNERFF.